The 12 T cell receptor beta chains below come from one sample, sequenced in a study of T-cell memory formation after mild COVID-19 listed by TCRdb under 2021. Receptors were amplified or captured by 5' RACE. For sequencing, an Illumina NovaSeq 6000 was employed. TCRdb handled the public reads itself, with Q25 trimming in fastp and clone calling in MiXCR, and kept productive beta chains. Identical CDR3 proteins give one entry, which carries the most common genes and DNA. This sample has 200,000 to 250,000 distinct CDR3 sequences in its table, and roughly 10% of those were observed once. Jointly, the top ten make up 20% to 25% of the sample. Material for sequencing was PBMCs or a T cell subset sorted from them (not recorded which). All receptors derive from a man between 18 and 35 years old who had mild COVID-19 (a few samples of this study predate the infection). The sample titles of this study are shuffled in the database, so cell type and time point are left out; the donor was told from shared clones.

The table lists this clonotype with a few counts. The rearrangement uses TRBV5-1 and TRBJ2-7; no firm D call. The germline V and J ends were trimmed by 0 bases and 5 bases, with 15 bases remaining between them. Germline values: CDR1 SGHRS, CDR2 YFSETQ. The CDR3 contains 15 residues. The CDR3 sequence: CASSLGFGSPDEQYV. The DNA of the CDR3 is TGCGCCAGCAGCTTGGGTTTCGGGTCCCCCGACGAGCAGTACGTC.

The chain is built from TRBV7-8 and TRBJ2-2; maybe TRBD1 (5 bases). The germline V gene has CDR1 SGHVS and CDR2 FQNEAQ. The CDR3 loop spans 16 amino acids. The V and J ends lost 5 bases and 1 base respectively, with 14 bases between them. The CDR3 loop reads CASSEQEILNTGELFF. Here the CDR3 DNA reads TGTGCCAGCAGCGAACAGGAGATCCTGAACACCGGGGAGCTGTTTTTT.

This clonotype was seen a handful of times. The chain employs TRBV5-5 and TRBJ2-1; D is perhaps TRBD2 (5 bases). Germline V gives CDR1 SGHKS, CDR2 YYEKEE (reference sequence). CDR3 size: 14 residues. V lost 0 bases, J lost 10 bases, and 14 bases lay in between. The CDR3 here is CASSLGTGVGEQFF. In nucleotides, the CDR3 is TGTGCCAGCAGCTTGGGCACCGGGGTGGGGGAGCAGTTCTTC.

This clonotype was seen more than once but under ten times. The chain recombines TRBV9 with TRBJ2-7, with D possibly being TRBD2 (6 bases). This CDR3 comprises 16 residues. Germline CDR1 is SGDLS and CDR2 is YYNGEE. Between the trimmed V and J ends, which lost 3 bases and 3 bases, there was a span of 19 bases. The CDR3, as DNA: TGTGCCAGCAGCGAATCTTCGGGGGACCCCAGCTACGAGCAGTACTTC. This sequence encodes CASSESSGDPSYEQYF. Filled out from reference TRBV9 and TRBJ2-7, the complete variable domain reads DSGVTQTPKHLITATGQRVTLRCSPRSGDLSVYWYQQSLDQGLQFLIQYYNGEERAKGNILERFSAQQFPDLHSELNLSSLELGDSALYFCASSESSGDPSYEQYFGPGTRLTVT.

The chain uses TRBV25-1 and TRBJ2-5, with 9 bases matching TRBD1. CDR3 length equals 15 residues. The trim removed 2 bases at V and 5 bases at J, leaving 6 bases unmatched. CDR1 MGHDK and CDR2 SYGVNS come from the germline V gene. CDR3 sequence (DNA): TGTGCCAGCAGTGAAAAGGACAGGGGAATCGAGACCCAGTACTTC. Translated: CASSEKDRGIETQYF.

A few counts support this clonotype. The chain is built from TRBV6-6 and TRBJ2-3; tentatively, D is TRBD1 or TRBD2 (6 bases each). The V end lost 7 bases, the J end lost 4 bases, and 15 bases lay between the germline ends. The CDR3 contains 14 residues. Germline V CDR1 and CDR2: MNHNY, SVGAGI (reference sequence). The CDR3 nucleotides are TGTGCCAGCAACGGGGGCCGACTCTCAGATACGCAGTATTTT. It translates to CASNGGRLSDTQYF.

This clonotype turned up a few times. The chain employs TRBV29-1 and TRBJ1-2, with TRBD1 matching over 7 bases. With 6 bases clipped from V and 6 bases from J, the junction kept 4 bases outside the gene matches. Germline V gives CDR1 SQVTM, CDR2 ANQGSEA. This CDR3 has 11 amino acids. The CDR3 coding sequence is TGCAGCGTGTACAGGGGTAATGGCTACACCTTC. Protein: CSVYRGNGYTF.

The J gene is TRBJ1-1, the V gene TRBV7-2; 9 nucleotides align to TRBD1. Germline V gene sequence: CDR1 SGHTA, CDR2 FQGNSA. The V segment lost 5 bases and the J segment 0 bases; nucleotides outside the gene matches: 7. This CDR3 comprises 16 residues. The CDR3 spells CASSPRTGAMNTEAFF. In DNA, the CDR3 is TGTGCCAGCAGCCCCAGGACAGGGGCAATGAACACTGAAGCTTTCTTT.

This chain connects TRBV5-1 to TRBJ2-7; the D gene is possibly TRBD2 (7 bases). This CDR3 spans 13 amino acids. V was cut by 3 bases and J by 7 bases, with 14 bases left in between. Germline CDR1 is SGHRS and CDR2 is YFSETQ. The CDR3 nucleotides read TGCGCCAGCAGCTCCGTGGGGGGGCTAGAGCAGTACTTC. Translation gives CASSSVGGLEQYF.

This clonotype showed up many times. This chain connects TRBV6-5 to TRBJ2-4; possibly TRBD1 or TRBD2 for D (5 bases each). Trimming cost V 2 bases and J 6 bases, with 14 bases left between them. From germline, CDR1 is MNHEY and CDR2 SVGAGI. CDR3 length: 15 residues. CDR3: CASSYVGPLGNIQYF. The CDR3 DNA follows: TGTGCCAGCAGTTACGTGGGGCCACTAGGAAACATTCAGTACTTC.

The V call is TRBV12-3 or TRBV12-4, the J call TRBJ1-5; 8 bases are shared with TRBD1. CDR3 length: 16 residues. J gave up 6 bases and V 4 bases, and 11 bases lay outside the gene matches. The CDR3 coding sequence is TGTGCCAGCAGTTCCCGTCGGACAGGGCTCCGTCAGCCCCAGCATTTT. It is translated as CASSSRRTGLRQPQHF.

The V call is TRBV12-3 or TRBV12-4, the J call TRBJ2-7, with 10 bases lining up with TRBD1. CDR3 length equals 14 residues. Trimming took 5 bases from V and 9 from J; bases not matched to a gene: 10. The chain's CDR3 is CASSPRTGGTAQYF. DNA for the CDR3: TGTGCCAGCAGTCCTAGGACAGGGGGGACGGCGCAGTACTTC.